Reported below is one TCR beta chain. No antigen is known for it. This sample was taken from a study of cytomegalovirus exposure and HLA in healthy donors. The overall study: HLA-typed donors were the source of about 85 million unique TCRs, which an early data release held.

In nominal health when sampled, donors likely had unrecorded immune exposures nonetheless. Trimming cost V 2 bases and J 4 bases; bases outside gene matches: 1. Germline values: CDR1 MGHRA, CDR2 YSYEKL. The CDR3 runs 14 residues. Study-level findings and limits: TCR sequences were mostly rare, though some public TCRs occurred in many donors. It was reported that the classifier diagnosed cytomegalovirus status with high specificity and sensitivity in both the original and validation cohorts.

Vbeta (60) and Jbeta (13) primers were used in the PCR. The protocol was immunoSEQ multiplex PCR, while the TCRdb copy is restricted to in-frame clones and leaves out a portion. The table lists 150,000 to 200,000 clones, around four fifths of them singletons. Sequencing was performed on PBMCs. The J gene is TRBJ2-2, the V gene TRBV4-1, with 7 bases identical to TRBD1. This receptor was identified in a female donor in good health and CMV-seronegative. The DNA of the CDR3 is TGCGCCAGCAGCCAAAACAGGGGCACCGGGGAGCTGTTTTTT. Protein: CASSQNRGTGELFF.